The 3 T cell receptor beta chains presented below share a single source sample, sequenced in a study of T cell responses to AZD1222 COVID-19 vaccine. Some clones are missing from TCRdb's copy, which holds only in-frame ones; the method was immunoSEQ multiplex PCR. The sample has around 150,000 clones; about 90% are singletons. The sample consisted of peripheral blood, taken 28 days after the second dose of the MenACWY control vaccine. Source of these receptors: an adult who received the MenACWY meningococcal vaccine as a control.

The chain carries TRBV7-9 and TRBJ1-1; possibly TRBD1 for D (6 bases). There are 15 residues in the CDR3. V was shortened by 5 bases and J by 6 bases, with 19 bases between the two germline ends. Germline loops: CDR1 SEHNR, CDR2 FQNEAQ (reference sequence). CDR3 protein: CASSQTNDRKSEAFF. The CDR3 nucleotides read TGTGCCAGCAGCCAAACCAACGACAGGAAATCTGAAGCTTTCTTT.

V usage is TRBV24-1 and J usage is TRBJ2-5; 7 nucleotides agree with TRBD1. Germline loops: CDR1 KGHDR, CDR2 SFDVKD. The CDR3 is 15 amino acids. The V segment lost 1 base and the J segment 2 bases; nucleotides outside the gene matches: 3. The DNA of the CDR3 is TGTGCCACCAGTGATTTCAGGACAGGTCAAGAGACCCAGTACTTC. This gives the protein CATSDFRTGQETQYF.

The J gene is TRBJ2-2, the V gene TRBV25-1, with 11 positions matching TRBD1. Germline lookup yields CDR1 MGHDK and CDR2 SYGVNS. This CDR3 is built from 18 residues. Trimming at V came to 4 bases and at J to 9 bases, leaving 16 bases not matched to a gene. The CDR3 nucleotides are TGTGCCAGCAGTGCAACCAGGACAGGGGGCTCTTCTACGAGGGAGCTGTTTTTT. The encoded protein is CASSATRTGGSSTRELFF.